One sample yielded the 12 T cell receptor beta chains listed below, sequenced in a study of blood T cell repertoires in COVID-19. The table came from immunoSEQ multiplex PCR; TCRdb's copy has only in-frame clones and leaves some out. The table shows around 300,000 clones, with about 85% occurring only once. Specimen: PBMCs or T cells enriched from blood (not recorded which). The receptor source for this set is a woman in her 50s who had recovered from COVID-19.

The V gene is TRBV28, the J gene TRBJ1-2; maybe TRBD1 (6 bases). Germline V lookup: CDR1 MDHEN, CDR2 SYDVKM. The CDR3 has 15 residues. Between the trimmed V and J ends, which lost 5 bases and 0 bases, there was a span of 13 bases. DNA of the CDR3: TGTGCCAGCAGTCTCGAGGGGGTTTCTAACTATGGCTACACCTTC. Its protein is CASSLEGVSNYGYTF.

The sample holds one count of this clone. The gene calls are TRBV7-2 and TRBJ1-4; 10 bases fit TRBD1. The V gene end was trimmed by 5 bases and the J gene end by 8 bases; junction bases not matched to a gene: 8. Germline V lookup: CDR1 SGHTA, CDR2 FQGNSA. CDR3 length: 15 amino acids. CDR3 protein: CASSLRQGAWEKLFF. In nucleotides, the CDR3 is TGTGCCAGCAGCCTCCGACAGGGGGCGTGGGAAAAACTGTTTTTT.

This rearrangement joins TRBV18 to TRBJ1-2; the match to TRBD1 covers 8 bases. J gave up 8 bases and V 1 base, and 12 bases lay outside the gene matches. The CDR3 is 16 residues long. Germline V gene lookup returns CDR1 KGHSH and CDR2 LQKENI. The CDR3: CASSPQGTGRGEGYTF. The CDR3 DNA follows: TGTGCCAGCTCACCACAAGGGACAGGCCGGGGAGAAGGCTACACCTTC.

The CDR3 sequence is CASSLDFVLGQGNTGELFF. CDR3 sequence (DNA): TGTGCCAGCAGCTTAGATTTCGTTTTGGGACAGGGGAACACCGGGGAGCTGTTTTTT. V usage is TRBV11-2 and J usage is TRBJ2-2, with TRBD1 matching over 9 bases. CDR3 length: 19 residues. V was clipped by 0 bases and J by 1 base; unmatched bases: 9. Per the germline V gene, CDR1 is SGHAT and CDR2 is FQNNGV.

V usage is TRBV18 and J usage is TRBJ2-2; TRBD2 matches at 7 bases. This CDR3 is built from 14 residues. Germline trimming cut 5 bases from V and 4 bases from J; bases unmatched to any gene: 4. From germline, CDR1 is KGHSH and CDR2 LQKENI. As DNA, the CDR3 is TGTGCCAGCTCAGGCGGGAGTGGCACCGGGGAGCTGTTTTTT. Translating it yields CASSGGSGTGELFF.

This sequence joins TRBV28 and TRBJ2-3; perhaps TRBD1 as D (6 bases). The CDR3 consists of 16 residues. Germline V CDR1 and CDR2: MDHEN, SYDVKM. V dropped 5 bases and J dropped 3 bases, with 18 bases sitting between them. CDR3 region: CASSSYQGSGTDTQYF. CDR3 DNA: TGTGCCAGCAGTAGCTATCAGGGGTCGGGGACAGATACGCAGTATTTT.

The chain joins TRBV7-2 to TRBJ2-3, with D perhaps matching TRBD2 (6 bases). There are 15 residues in the CDR3. Germline CDR1 reads SGHTA; CDR2 reads FQGNSA. V lost 5 bases to trimming and J lost 2 bases, with 14 bases between them. The CDR3 here is CASSIGSFATDTQYF. The CDR3 nucleotides read TGTGCCAGCAGCATCGGGAGTTTTGCCACAGATACGCAGTATTTT.

This chain joins TRBV7-9 and TRBJ1-1; D might be TRBD1 (6 bases). CDR3 length equals 13 residues. Germline CDR1 SEHNR, CDR2 FQNEAQ (reference sequence). V gave up 4 bases and J gave up 8 bases, with 14 bases separating them. The CDR3 spells CASSSYRAREAFF. The CDR3 bases are TGTGCCAGCAGCTCTTACAGGGCCCGAGAAGCTTTCTTT.

This clone showed up just once. The J gene is TRBJ1-2, the V gene TRBV29-1; no firm D call. Per germline, CDR1 SQVTM and CDR2 ANQGSEA. V lost 6 bases and J lost 4, with 12 bases in between. The CDR3 totals 12 residues. The DNA of the CDR3 is TGCAGCGTGGATAGATCGGGCTATGGCTACACCTTC. Its translation is CSVDRSGYGYTF.

This clone was counted a few times. The J gene is TRBJ1-2, the V gene TRBV6-5; D is unresolved. The V end was cut by 4 bases, the J end by 1 base, with 10 bases between. CDR3 size: 14 residues. The V gene's germline CDR1 is MNHEY and CDR2 SVGAGI. The CDR3 DNA reads TGTGCCAGCAGTTTACAGAGTTATAACTATGGCTACACCTTC. Translated: CASSLQSYNYGYTF.

This clone came up once. This chain links TRBV30 with TRBJ2-3; 9 nucleotides line up with TRBD2. CDR3 size: 16 residues. J lost 5 bases, V lost 0 bases, and 9 bases had no gene match. Germline values: CDR1 GTSNPN, CDR2 SVGIG (reference sequence). The CDR3 protein is CAWSVGAGGPGDTQYF. The CDR3 DNA sequence: TGTGCCTGGAGTGTAGGAGCGGGGGGCCCCGGAGATACGCAGTATTTT.

The genes are TRBV5-1 and TRBJ2-3, with TRBD2 identical over 11 bases. After removal of 4 bases from V and 5 bases from J, the junction contained 12 bases not matched to a gene. Germline-derived CDR1 and CDR2 are SGHRS and YFSETQ. The CDR3 length is 17 residues. The CDR3 DNA reads as TGCGCCAGCAGCCACACCCGACTAGCGGGGCAGGGAGATACGCAGTATTTT. Translating it yields CASSHTRLAGQGDTQYF.